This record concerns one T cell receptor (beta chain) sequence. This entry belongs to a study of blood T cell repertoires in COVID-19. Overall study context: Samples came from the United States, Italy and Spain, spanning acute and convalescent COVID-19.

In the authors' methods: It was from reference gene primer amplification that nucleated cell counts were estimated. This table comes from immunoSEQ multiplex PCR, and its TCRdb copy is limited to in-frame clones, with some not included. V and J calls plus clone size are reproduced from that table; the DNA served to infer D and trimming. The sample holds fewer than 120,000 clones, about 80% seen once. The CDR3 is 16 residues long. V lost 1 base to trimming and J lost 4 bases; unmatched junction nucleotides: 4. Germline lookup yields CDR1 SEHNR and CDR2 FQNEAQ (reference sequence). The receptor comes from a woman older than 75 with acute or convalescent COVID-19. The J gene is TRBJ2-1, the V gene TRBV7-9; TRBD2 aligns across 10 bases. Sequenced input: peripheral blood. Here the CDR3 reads CASSLGAGGPYNEQFF. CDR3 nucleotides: TGTGCCAGCAGCTTAGGAGCGGGGGGGCCTTACAATGAGCAGTTCTTC.